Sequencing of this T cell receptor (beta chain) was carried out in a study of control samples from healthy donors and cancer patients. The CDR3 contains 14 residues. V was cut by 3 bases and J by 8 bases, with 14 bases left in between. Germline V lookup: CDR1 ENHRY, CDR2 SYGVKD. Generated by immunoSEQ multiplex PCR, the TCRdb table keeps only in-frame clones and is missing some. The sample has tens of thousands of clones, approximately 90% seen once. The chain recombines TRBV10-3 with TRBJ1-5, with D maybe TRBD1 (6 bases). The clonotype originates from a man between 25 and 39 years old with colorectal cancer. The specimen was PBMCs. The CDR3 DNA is TGTGCCATCAGTGACGGGGGGGCGGGGGAGCCCCAGCATTTT. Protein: CAISDGGAGEPQHF.